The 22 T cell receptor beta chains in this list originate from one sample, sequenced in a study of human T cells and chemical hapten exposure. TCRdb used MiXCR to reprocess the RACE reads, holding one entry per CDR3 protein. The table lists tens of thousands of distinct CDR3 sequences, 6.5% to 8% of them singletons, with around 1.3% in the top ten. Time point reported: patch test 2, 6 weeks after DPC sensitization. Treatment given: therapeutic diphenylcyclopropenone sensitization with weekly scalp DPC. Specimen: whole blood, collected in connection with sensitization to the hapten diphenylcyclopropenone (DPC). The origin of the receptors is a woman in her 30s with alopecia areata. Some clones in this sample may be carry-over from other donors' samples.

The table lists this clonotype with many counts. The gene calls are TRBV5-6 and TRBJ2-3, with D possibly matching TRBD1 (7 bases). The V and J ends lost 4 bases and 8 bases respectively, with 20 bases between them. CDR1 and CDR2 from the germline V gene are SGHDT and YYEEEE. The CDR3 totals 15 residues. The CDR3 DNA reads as TGTGCCAGCAGCGTGACAGGGATCGGGAGTGCTACGCAGTATTTT. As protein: CASSVTGIGSATQYF.

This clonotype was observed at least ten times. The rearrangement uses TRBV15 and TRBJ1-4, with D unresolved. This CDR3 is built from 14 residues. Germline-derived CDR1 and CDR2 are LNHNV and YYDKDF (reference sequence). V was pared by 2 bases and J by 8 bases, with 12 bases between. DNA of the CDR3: TGTGCCACCAGCAGACAGTCGCTAATAGAAAAACTGTTTTTT. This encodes CATSRQSLIEKLFF.

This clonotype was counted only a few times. The CDR3 reads CASSLMGGSSGNTIYF. The DNA of the CDR3 is TGTGCCAGCAGCTTGATGGGGGGCTCCTCTGGAAACACCATATATTTT. The chain recombines TRBV7-2 with TRBJ1-3, with D maybe TRBD1 (6 bases). The germline V gene has CDR1 SGHTA and CDR2 FQGNSA. V was shortened by 3 bases and J by 0 bases, with 12 bases between the two germline ends. This CDR3 is built from 16 residues.

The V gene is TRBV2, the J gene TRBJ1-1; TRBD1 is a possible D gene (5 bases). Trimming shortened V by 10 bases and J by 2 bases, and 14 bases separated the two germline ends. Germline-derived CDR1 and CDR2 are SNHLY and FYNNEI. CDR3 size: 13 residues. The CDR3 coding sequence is TGTGCCAAGGGGACGGCTCCCAACACTGAAGCTTTCTTT. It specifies CAKGTAPNTEAFF.

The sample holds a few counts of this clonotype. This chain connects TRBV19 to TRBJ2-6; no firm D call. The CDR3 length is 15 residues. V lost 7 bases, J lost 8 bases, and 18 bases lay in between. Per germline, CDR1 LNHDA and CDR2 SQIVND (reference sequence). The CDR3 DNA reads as TGTGCCAGTACCCCCGACCCAGTTTGGACCAACGTCCTGACTTTC. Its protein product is CASTPDPVWTNVLTF.

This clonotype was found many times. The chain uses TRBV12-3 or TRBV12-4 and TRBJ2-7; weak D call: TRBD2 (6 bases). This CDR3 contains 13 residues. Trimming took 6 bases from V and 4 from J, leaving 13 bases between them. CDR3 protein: CASSLGGRYEQYF. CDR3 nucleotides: TGTGCCAGCAGCCTGGGGGGACGGTACGAGCAGTACTTC.

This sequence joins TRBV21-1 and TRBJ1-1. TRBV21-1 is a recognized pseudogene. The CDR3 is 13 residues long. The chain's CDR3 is CASSKVDKSEAFF. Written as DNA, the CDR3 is TGTGCCAGCAGCAAAGTAGATAAATCTGAAGCTTTCTTT.

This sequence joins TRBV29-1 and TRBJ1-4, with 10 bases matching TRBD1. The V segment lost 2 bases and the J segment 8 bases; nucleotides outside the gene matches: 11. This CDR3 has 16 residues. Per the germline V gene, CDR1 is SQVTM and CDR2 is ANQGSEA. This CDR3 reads CSVEWAGQGGREKLFF. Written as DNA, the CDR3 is TGCAGCGTTGAATGGGCTGGACAGGGGGGAAGAGAAAAACTGTTTTTT.

The CDR3 reads CAISESIGSGGSPSTGELFF. In DNA form, the CDR3 reads TGTGCCATCAGTGAGTCGATAGGTAGCGGGGGATCCCCGAGCACCGGGGAGCTGTTTTTT. The chain carries TRBV10-3 and TRBJ2-2; 9 nucleotides agree with TRBD2. The CDR3 runs to 20 residues. The germline CDR1 and CDR2 sequences are ENHRY and SYGVKD. The trim removed 0 bases at V and 4 bases at J, leaving 15 bases unmatched.

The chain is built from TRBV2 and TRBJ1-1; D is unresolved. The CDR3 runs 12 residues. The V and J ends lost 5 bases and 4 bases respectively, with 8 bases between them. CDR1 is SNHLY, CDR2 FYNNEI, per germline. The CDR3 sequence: CASSWISTEAFF. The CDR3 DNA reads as TGTGCCAGCAGTTGGATCAGCACTGAAGCTTTCTTT. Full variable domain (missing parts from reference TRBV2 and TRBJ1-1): EPEVTQTPSHQVTQMGQEVILRCVPISNHLYFYWYRQILGQKVEFLVSFYNNEISEKSEIFDDQFSVERPDGSNFTLKIRSTKLEDSAMYFCASSWISTEAFFGQGTRLTVV.

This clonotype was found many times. The CDR3 loop reads CSASKLADTQYF. The CDR3 nucleotides are TGCAGTGCTAGCAAACTAGCAGATACGCAGTATTTT. This chain connects TRBV20-1 to TRBJ2-3; possibly TRBD2 for D (5 bases). Germline values: CDR1 DFQATT, CDR2 SNEGSKA (reference sequence). The CDR3 has 12 amino acids. With 3 bases removed from V and 4 bases from J, the gap between germline ends came to 8 bases.

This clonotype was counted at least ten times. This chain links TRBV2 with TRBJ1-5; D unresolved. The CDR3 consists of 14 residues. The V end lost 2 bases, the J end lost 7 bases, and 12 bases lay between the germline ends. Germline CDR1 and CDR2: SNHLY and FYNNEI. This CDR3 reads CASSERAPSQPQHF. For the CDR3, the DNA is TGTGCCAGCAGTGAAAGGGCCCCCAGCCAGCCCCAGCATTTT.

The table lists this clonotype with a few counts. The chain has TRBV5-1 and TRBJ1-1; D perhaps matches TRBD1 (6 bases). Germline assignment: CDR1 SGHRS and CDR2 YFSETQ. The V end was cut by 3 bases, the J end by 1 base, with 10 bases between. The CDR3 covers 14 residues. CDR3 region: CASSWGGQNTEAFF. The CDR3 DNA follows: TGCGCCAGCAGCTGGGGGGGGCAGAACACTGAAGCTTTCTTT.

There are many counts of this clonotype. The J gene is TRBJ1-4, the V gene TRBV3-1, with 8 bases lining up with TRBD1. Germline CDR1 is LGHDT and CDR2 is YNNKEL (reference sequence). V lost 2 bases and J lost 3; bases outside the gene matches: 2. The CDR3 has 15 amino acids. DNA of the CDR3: TGTGCCAGCAGCCAACAGGGGGCAGCTAATGAAAAACTGTTTTTT. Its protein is CASSQQGAANEKLFF.

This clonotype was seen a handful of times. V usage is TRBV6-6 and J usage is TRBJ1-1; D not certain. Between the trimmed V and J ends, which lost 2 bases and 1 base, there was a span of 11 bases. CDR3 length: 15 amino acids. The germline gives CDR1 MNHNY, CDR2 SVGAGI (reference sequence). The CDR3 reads CASSYPFGANTEAFF. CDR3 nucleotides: TGTGCCAGCAGTTACCCCTTTGGCGCGAACACTGAAGCTTTCTTT.

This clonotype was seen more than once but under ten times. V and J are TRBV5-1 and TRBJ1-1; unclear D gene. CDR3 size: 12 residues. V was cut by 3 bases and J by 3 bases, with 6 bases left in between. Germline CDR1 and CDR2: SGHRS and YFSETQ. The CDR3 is CASSSWDTEAFF. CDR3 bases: TGCGCCAGCAGCTCTTGGGACACTGAAGCTTTCTTT.

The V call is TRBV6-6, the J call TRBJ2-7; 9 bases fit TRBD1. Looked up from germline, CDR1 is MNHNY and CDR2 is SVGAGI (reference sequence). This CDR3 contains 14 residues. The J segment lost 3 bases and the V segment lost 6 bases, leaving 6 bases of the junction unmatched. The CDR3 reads CASRDPGQGYEQYF. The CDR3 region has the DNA TGTGCCAGCAGGGATCCGGGACAGGGCTACGAGCAGTACTTC.

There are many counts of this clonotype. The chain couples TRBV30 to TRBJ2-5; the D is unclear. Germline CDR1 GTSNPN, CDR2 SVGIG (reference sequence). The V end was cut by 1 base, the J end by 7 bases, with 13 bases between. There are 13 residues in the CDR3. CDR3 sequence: CAWSEVVGRTQYF. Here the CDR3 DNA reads TGTGCCTGGAGTGAAGTGGTTGGGCGGACCCAGTACTTC. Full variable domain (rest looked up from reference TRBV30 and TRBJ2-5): SQTIHQWPATLVQPVGSPLSLECTVEGTSNPNLYWYRQAAGRGLQLLFYSVGIGQISSEVPQNLSASRPQDRQFILSSKKLLLSDSGFYLCAWSEVVGRTQYFGPGTRLLVL.

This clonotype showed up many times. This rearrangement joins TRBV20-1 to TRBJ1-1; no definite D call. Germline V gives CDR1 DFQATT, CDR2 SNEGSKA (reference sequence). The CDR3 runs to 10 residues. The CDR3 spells CMYRDTEAFF. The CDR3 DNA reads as TGCATGTACCGGGACACTGAAGCTTTCTTT.

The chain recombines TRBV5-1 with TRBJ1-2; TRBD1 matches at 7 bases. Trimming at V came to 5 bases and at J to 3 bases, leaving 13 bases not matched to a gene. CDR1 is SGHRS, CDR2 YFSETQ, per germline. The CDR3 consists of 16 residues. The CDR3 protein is CASRPERGHRDYGYTF. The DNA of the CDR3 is TGCGCCAGCAGACCCGAGAGGGGGCATAGAGACTATGGCTACACCTTC. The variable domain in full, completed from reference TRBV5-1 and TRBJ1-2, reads KAGVTQTPRYLIKTRGQQVTLSCSPISGHRSVSWYQQTPGQGLQFLFEYFSETQRNKGNFPGRFSGRQFSNSRSEMNVSTLELGDSALYLCASRPERGHRDYGYTFGSGTRLTVV.

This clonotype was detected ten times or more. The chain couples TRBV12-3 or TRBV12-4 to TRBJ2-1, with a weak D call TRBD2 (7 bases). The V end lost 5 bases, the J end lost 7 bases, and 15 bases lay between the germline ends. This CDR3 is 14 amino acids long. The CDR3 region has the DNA TGTGCCAGCAGTAGGGGGGGGGGCGAGAATGAGCAGTTCTTC. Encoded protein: CASSRGGGENEQFF.

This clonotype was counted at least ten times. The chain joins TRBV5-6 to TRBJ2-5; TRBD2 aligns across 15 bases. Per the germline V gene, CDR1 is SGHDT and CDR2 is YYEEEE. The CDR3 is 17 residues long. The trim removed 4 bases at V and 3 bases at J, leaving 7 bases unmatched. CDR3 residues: CASSPRTSGGAEETQYF. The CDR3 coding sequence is TGTGCCAGCAGCCCGCGGACTAGCGGGGGGGCCGAAGAGACCCAGTACTTC.